This TCR beta chain was found in a study of blood T cell repertoires in COVID-19. About the study: COVID-19 samples, acute and convalescent, were from the United States, Italy and Spain.

The protocol was immunoSEQ multiplex PCR, while the TCRdb copy is restricted to in-frame clones and leaves out a portion. This sample carries fewer than 200,000 clones, around 81% of them seen once, and the ten largest clones take 12%. V lost 8 bases to trimming and J lost 0 bases; unmatched junction nucleotides: 1. Germline lookup yields CDR1 ENHRY and CDR2 SYGVKD. The CDR3 sequence is 13 residues long. This clonotype originated in a woman aged 80 or over with COVID-19, enrolled during active disease. The chain uses TRBV10-3 and TRBJ2-5, with 9 nucleotides matching TRBD1. The sample comprised peripheral blood. The CDR3 DNA reads TGTGCCATCGGGACAGGGAACCAAGAGACCCAGTACTTC. This gives the protein CAIGTGNQETQYF.